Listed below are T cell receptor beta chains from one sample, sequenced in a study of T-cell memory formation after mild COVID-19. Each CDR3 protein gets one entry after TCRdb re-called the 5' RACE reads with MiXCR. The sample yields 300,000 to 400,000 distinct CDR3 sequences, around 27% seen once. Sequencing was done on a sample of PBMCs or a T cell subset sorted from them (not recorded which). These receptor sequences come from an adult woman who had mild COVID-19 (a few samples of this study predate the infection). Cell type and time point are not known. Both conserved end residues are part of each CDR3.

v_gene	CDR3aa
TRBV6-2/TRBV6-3	CASSDTVAGGPGDTQYF
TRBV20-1	CSARRGPAVDTQYF
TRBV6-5	CASSSEHNGLARGVF
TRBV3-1	CASSSLVGNEQFF
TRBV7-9	CASSWTGNYEQYF
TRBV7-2	CASILGRRDTQYF
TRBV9	CASSGGLGSYNEQFF
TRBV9	CASSGPQGRTQYF
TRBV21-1	CASSKVKTSPCEQYF
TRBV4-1	CASSESGQANTGELFF
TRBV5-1	CASSDRWHTGELFF